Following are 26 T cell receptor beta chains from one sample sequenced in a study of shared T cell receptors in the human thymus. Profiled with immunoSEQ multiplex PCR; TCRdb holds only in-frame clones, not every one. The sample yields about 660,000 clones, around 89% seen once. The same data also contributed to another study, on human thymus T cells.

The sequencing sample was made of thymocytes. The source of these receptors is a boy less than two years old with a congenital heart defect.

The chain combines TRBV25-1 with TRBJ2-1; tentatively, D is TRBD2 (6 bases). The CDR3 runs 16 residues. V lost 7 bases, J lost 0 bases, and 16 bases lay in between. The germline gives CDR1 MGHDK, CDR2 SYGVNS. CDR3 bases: TGTGCCAGCAACAACCCCTCGGGGGACTCCTACAATGAGCAGTTCTTC. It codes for CASNNPSGDSYNEQFF.

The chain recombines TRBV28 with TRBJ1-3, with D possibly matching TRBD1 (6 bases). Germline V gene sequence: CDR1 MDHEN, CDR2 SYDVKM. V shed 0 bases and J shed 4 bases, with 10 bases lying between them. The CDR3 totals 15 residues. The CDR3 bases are TGTGCCAGCAGTTTATGCGGGGGGCCCGGAAACACCATATATTTT. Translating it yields CASSLCGGPGNTIYF.

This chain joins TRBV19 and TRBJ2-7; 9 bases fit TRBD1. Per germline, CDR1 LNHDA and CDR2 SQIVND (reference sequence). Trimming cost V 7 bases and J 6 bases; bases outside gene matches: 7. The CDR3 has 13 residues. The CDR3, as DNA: TGTGCCAGTAACGGAACAGGGGGCCGCGAGCAGTACTTC. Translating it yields CASNGTGGREQYF.

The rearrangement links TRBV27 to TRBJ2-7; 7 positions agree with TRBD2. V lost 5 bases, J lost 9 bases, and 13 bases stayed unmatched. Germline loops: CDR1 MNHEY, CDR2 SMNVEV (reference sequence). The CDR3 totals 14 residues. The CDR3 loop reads CASSPGASGHLQYF. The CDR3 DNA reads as TGTGCCAGCAGTCCCGGGGCTAGCGGCCACCTGCAGTACTTC.

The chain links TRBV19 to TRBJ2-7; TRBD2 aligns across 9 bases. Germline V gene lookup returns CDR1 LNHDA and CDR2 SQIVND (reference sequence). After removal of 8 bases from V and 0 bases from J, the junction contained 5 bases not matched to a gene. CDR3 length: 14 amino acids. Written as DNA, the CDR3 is TGTGCCAGTGTGACTAGCGGAAGCTCCTACGAGCAGTACTTC. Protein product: CASVTSGSSYEQYF. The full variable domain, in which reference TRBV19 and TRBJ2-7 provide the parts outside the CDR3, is DGGITQSPKYLFRKEGQNVTLSCEQNLNHDAMYWYRQDPGQGLRLIYYSQIVNDFQKGDIAEGYSVSREKKESFPLTVTSAQKNPTAFYLCASVTSGSSYEQYFGPGTRLTVT.

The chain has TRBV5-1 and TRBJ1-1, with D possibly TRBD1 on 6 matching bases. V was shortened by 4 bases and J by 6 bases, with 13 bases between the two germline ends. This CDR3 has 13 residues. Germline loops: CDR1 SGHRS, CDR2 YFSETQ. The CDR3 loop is CASSHTGPAEAFF. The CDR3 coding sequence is TGCGCCAGCAGCCATACAGGGCCGGCTGAAGCTTTCTTT. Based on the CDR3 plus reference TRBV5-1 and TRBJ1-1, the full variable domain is KAGVTQTPRYLIKTRGQQVTLSCSPISGHRSVSWYQQTPGQGLQFLFEYFSETQRNKGNFPGRFSGRQFSNSRSEMNVSTLELGDSALYLCASSHTGPAEAFFGQGTRLTVV.

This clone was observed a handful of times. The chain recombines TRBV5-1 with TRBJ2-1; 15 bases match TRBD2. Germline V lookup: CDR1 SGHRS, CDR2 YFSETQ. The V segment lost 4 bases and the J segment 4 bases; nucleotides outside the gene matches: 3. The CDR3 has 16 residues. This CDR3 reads CASSRGLAGGYNEQFF. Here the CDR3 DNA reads TGCGCCAGCAGCCGAGGACTAGCGGGAGGGTACAATGAGCAGTTCTTC.

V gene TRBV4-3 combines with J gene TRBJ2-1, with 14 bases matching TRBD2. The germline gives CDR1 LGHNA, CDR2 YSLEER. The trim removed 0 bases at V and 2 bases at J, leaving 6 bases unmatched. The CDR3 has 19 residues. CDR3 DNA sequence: TGCGCCAGCAGCCAAGATACTGGACTAGCGGGGGGAGCCTACAATGAGCAGTTCTTC. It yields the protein CASSQDTGLAGGAYNEQFF.

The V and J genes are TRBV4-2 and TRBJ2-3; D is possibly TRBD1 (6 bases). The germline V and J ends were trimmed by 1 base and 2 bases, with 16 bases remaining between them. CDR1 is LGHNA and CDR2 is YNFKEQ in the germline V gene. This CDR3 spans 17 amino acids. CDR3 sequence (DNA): TGTGCCAGCAGCCAAGGGGGGCTCTTGACGCCCACAGATACGCAGTATTTT. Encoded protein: CASSQGGLLTPTDTQYF.

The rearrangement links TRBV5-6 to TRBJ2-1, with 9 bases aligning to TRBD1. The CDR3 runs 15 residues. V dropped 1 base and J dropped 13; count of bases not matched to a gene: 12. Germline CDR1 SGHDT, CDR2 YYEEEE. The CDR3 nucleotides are TGTGCCAGCAGCTTGTGGACAGGGGACCGGTTGAGACAGTTCTTC. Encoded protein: CASSLWTGDRLRQFF.

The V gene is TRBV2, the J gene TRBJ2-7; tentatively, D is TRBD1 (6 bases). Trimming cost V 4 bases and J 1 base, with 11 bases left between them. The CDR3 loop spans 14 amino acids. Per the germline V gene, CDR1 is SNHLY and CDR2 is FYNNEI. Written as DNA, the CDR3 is TGTGCCAGCAGTGGGACAGTTTCTTCCTACGAGCAGTACTTC. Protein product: CASSGTVSSYEQYF.

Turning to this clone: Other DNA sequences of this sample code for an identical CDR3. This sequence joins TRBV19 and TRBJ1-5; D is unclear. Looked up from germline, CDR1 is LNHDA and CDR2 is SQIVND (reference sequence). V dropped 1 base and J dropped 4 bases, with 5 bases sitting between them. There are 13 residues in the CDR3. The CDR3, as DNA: TGTGCCAGTAGTATAGGCGGTAATCAGCCCCAGCATTTT. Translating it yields CASSIGGNQPQHF. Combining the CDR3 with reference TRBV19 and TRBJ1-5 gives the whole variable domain DGGITQSPKYLFRKEGQNVTLSCEQNLNHDAMYWYRQDPGQGLRLIYYSQIVNDFQKGDIAEGYSVSREKKESFPLTVTSAQKNPTAFYLCASSIGGNQPQHFGDGTRLSIL.

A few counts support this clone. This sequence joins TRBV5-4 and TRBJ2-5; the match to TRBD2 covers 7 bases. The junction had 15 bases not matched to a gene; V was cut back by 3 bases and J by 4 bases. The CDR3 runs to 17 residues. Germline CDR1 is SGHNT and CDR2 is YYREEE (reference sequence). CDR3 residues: CASSSRRWEGRGETQYF. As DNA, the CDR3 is TGTGCCAGCAGCTCACGGAGGTGGGAGGGCCGGGGAGAGACCCAGTACTTC.

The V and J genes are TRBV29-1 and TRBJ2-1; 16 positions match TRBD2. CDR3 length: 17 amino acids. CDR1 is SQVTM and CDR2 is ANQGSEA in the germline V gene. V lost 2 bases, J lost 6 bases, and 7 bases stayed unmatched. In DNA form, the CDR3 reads TGCAGCGTTGAAACGGGACTAGCGGGAGGGCCCTTCAATGAGCAGTTCTTC. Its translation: CSVETGLAGGPFNEQFF.

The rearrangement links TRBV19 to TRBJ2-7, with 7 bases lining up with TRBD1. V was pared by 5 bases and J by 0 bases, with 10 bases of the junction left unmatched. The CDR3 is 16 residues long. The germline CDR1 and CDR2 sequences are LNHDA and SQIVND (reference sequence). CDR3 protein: CASSAIGTDPSYEQYF. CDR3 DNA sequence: TGTGCCAGTAGTGCGATCGGGACAGACCCCTCCTACGAGCAGTACTTC.

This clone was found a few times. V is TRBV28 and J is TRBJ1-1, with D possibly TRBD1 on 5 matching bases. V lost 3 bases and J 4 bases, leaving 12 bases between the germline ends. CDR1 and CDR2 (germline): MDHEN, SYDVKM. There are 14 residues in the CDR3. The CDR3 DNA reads TGTGCCAGCAGTTTTGGGGCTTTGGGCACTGAAGCTTTCTTT. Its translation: CASSFGALGTEAFF.

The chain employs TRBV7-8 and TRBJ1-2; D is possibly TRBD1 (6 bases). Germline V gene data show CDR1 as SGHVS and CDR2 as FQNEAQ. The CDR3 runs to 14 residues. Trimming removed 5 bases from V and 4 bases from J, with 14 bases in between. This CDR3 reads CASSPRQVGYGYTF. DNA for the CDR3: TGTGCCAGCAGCCCCCGACAGGTCGGCTATGGCTACACCTTC.

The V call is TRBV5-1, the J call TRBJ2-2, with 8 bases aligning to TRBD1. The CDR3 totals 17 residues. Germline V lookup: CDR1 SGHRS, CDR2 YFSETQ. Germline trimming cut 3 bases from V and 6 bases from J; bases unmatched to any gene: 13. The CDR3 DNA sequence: TGCGCCAGCAGCTCCCCCGGGACAGGTCCTCACCCCGGGGAGCTGTTTTTT. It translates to CASSSPGTGPHPGELFF.

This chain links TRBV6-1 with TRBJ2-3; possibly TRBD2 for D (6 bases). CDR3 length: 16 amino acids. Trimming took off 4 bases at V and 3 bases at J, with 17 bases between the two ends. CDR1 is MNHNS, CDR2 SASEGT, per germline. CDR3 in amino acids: CASSARLVTKTDTQYF. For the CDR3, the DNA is TGTGCCAGCAGTGCTCGACTAGTTACAAAGACAGATACGCAGTATTTT.

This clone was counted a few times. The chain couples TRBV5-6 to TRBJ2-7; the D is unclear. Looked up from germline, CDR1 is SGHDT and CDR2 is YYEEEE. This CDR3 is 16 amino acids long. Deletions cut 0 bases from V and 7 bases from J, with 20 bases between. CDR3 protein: CASSLGNSSRSVEQYF. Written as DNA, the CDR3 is TGTGCCAGCAGCTTGGGCAATTCTTCGAGAAGCGTAGAGCAGTACTTC. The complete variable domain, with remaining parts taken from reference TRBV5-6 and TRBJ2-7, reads DAGVTQSPTHLIKTRGQQVTLRCSPKSGHDTVSWYQQALGQGPQFIFQYYEEEERQRGNFPDRFSGHQFPNYSSELNVNALLLGDSALYLCASSLGNSSRSVEQYFGPGTRLTVT.

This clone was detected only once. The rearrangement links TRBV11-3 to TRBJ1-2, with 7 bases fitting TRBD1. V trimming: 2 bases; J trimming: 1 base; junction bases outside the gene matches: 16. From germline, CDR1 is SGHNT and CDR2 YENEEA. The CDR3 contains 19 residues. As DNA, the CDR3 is TGTGCCAGCAGCTTACCAACCCCCCGGGACAGCAACCTTAACTATGGCTACACCTTC. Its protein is CASSLPTPRDSNLNYGYTF.

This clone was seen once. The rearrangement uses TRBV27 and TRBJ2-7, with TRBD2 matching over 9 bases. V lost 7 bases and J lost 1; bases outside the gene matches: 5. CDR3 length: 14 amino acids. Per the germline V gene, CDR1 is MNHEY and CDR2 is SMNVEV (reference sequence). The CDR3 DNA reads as TGTGCCAGCATCGGGACTAGCCAATCCTACGAGCAGTACTTC. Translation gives CASIGTSQSYEQYF.

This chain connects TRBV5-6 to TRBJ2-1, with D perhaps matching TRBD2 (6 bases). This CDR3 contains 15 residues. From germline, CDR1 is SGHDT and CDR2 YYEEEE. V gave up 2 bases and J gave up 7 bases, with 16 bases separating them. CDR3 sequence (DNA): TGTGCCAGCAGCTTTATGGCTAGCGAAAAGAATGAGCAGTTCTTC. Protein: CASSFMASEKNEQFF. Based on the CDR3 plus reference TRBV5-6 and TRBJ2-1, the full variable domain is DAGVTQSPTHLIKTRGQQVTLRCSPKSGHDTVSWYQQALGQGPQFIFQYYEEEERQRGNFPDRFSGHQFPNYSSELNVNALLLGDSALYLCASSFMASEKNEQFFGPGTRLTVL.

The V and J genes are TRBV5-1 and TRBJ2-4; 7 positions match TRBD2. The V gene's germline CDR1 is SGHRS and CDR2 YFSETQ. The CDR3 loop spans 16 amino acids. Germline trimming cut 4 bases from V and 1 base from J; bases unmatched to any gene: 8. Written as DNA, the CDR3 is TGCGCCAGCAGCACCTGGGGAGGGAGGGCCAAAAACATTCAGTACTTC. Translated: CASSTWGGRAKNIQYF.

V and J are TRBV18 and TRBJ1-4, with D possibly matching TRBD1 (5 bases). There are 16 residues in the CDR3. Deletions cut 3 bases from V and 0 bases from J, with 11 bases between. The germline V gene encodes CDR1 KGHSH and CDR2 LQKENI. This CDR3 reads CASSPYRRSTNEKLFF. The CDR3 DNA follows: TGTGCCAGCTCACCGTACAGGCGTTCAACTAATGAAAAACTGTTTTTT. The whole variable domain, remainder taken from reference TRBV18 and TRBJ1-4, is NAGVMQNPRHLVRRRGQEARLRCSPMKGHSHVYWYRQLPEEGLKFMVYLQKENIIDESGMPKERFSAEFPKEGPSILRIQQVVRGDSAAYFCASSPYRRSTNEKLFFGSGTQLSVL.

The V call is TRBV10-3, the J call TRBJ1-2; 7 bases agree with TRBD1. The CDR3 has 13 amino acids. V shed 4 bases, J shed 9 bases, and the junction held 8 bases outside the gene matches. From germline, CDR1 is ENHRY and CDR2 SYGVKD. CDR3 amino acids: CAISVSGTVSYTF. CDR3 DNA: TGTGCCATCAGTGTCTCCGGGACAGTGAGCTACACCTTC.